These T cell receptor beta chains were read from a single sample in a study of blood T cells in healthy people across ages. TCRdb analysed the 5' RACE reads with MiXCR anew, one entry per CDR3 protein. The profile covers 700,000 to 950,000 distinct CDR3 sequences, with 58% appearing a single time and around 22% taken by the ten largest. Sample: blood. These receptors all come from a man aged 30-40 years in good health. Both conserved end residues are part of each CDR3. Fields, in order: clone size, D gene, J gene, V gene, CDR3 protein, CDR3 DNA. A D gene is named only where the DNA matches it firmly. Clone size is shown for a subset of rows, as once, few, many or a class of expanded clone.

once TRBD1 TRBJ1-4 TRBV29-1 CSVNQGDFSTNEKLFF TGCAGCGTTAATCAGGGGGATTTTTCAACTAATGAAAAACTGTTTTTT
few NA TRBJ2-5 TRBV15 CATSRDVVWGETQYF TGTGCCACCAGCAGAGATGTAGTCTGGGGAGAGACCCAGTACTTC
NA NA TRBJ2-1 TRBV11-1 CASSLFGYNEQFF TGCGCCAGCAGCTTATTTGGGTACAATGAGCAGTTCTTC
NA TRBD2 TRBJ2-7 TRBV20-1 CSALTSGLYEQYF TGCAGTGCTCTTACTAGCGGCCTCTACGAGCAGTACTTC
NA TRBD1 TRBJ2-1 TRBV10-3 CAISYTGGSYNEQFF TGTGCCATCAGTTACACAGGGGGGTCCTACAATGAGCAGTTCTTC
NA NA TRBJ1-5 TRBV20-1 CSAMNWAQDQPQHF TGCAGTGCCATGAATTGGGCCCAAGATCAGCCCCAGCATTTT
NA TRBD2 TRBJ2-3 TRBV7-2 CASSLAPGLGTDTQYF TGTGCCAGCAGCTTAGCCCCGGGACTAGGCACAGATACGCAGTATTTT
NA TRBD1 TRBJ1-2 TRBV2 CASSVDRGQGYTF TGTGCCAGCAGTGTTGACAGGGGGCAAGGCTACACCTTC
few NA TRBJ2-3 TRBV28 CASRSPSGLSTDTQYF TGTGCCAGCAGGTCCCCAAGCGGACTTTCGACAGATACGCAGTATTTT
few NA TRBJ2-4 TRBV25-1 CASSESLATGIQYF TGTGCCAGCAGTGAATCGTTGGCAACTGGCATTCAGTACTTC
NA NA TRBJ2-7 TRBV21-1 CASSTRSLKNYEQYF TGTGCCAGCAGCACCAGATCACTTAAGAACTACGAGCAGTACTTC
few TRBD1 TRBJ1-2 TRBV20-1 CSMDQGARGYTF TGCAGTATGGACCAGGGGGCGAGGGGCTACACCTTC
NA TRBD2 TRBJ2-1 TRBV6-4 CASSEASGSTKFF TGTGCCAGCAGTGAGGCTAGCGGGTCCACAAAGTTCTTC
NA TRBD2 TRBJ2-3 TRBV9 CASSIAGETDTQYF TGTGCCAGCAGTATAGCGGGAGAGACAGATACGCAGTATTTT
NA NA TRBJ1-2 TRBV7-2 CASSLRRSNYGYTF TGTGCCAGCAGCTTACGCCGTTCTAACTATGGCTACACCTTC
few NA TRBJ2-1 TRBV5-1 CASSLGFSNEQFF TGCGCCAGCAGCTTGGGGTTCAGCAATGAGCAGTTCTTC